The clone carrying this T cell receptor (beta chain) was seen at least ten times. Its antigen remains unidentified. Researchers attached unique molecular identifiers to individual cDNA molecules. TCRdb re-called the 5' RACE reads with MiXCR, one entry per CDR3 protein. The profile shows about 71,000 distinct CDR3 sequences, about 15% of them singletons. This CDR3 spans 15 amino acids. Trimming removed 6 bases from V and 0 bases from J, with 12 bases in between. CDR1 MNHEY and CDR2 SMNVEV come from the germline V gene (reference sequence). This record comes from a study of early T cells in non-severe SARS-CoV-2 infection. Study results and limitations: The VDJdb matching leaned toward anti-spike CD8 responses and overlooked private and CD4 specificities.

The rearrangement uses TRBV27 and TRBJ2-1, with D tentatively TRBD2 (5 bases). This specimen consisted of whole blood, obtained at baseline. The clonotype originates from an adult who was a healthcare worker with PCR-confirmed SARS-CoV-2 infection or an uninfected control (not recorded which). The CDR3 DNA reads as TGTGCCAGCAGGGGCGCGGGCTACTCCTACAATGAGCAGTTCTTC. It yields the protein CASRGAGYSYNEQFF.